A single sample gave rise to the 30 T cell receptor beta chains below, sequenced in a study of control samples from healthy donors and cancer patients. TCRdb's table, derived via immunoSEQ multiplex PCR, lists solely in-frame clones and lacks some. This table has more than 150,000 clones, over 90% appearing once. Sequences were obtained from blood. Source of these receptors: a man in his fifties in good health.

The chain links TRBV6-5 to TRBJ2-1; 7 bases align to TRBD1. CDR3 length: 15 residues. The germline gives CDR1 MNHEY, CDR2 SVGAGI. The V gene end was trimmed by 6 bases and the J gene end by 2 bases; junction bases not matched to a gene: 7. The CDR3 spells CASRRKGTAYNEQFF. The CDR3 DNA reads as TGTGCCAGCAGACGAAAGGGGACAGCCTACAATGAGCAGTTCTTC.

The chain links TRBV6-5 to TRBJ1-1, with a weak D call TRBD1 (5 bases). This CDR3 is 15 amino acids long. Trimming pared 0 bases from V and 5 bases from J, leaving 13 bases between. Germline assignment: CDR1 MNHEY and CDR2 SVGAGI. CDR3 sequence reads: CASSYSDGWGTEAFF. CDR3 coding DNA: TGTGCCAGCAGTTACTCGGACGGATGGGGGACTGAAGCTTTCTTT.

V and J are TRBV30 and TRBJ1-2, with unresolved D. V shed 3 bases and J shed 4 bases, with 9 bases lying between them. The germline V gene has CDR1 GTSNPN and CDR2 SVGIG (reference sequence). The CDR3 length is 12 residues. CDR3 protein: CAWSPGAYGYTF. The CDR3 DNA reads TGTGCCTGGAGCCCGGGCGCCTATGGCTACACCTTC.

V and J are TRBV5-1 and TRBJ2-1, with a weak D call TRBD2 (5 bases). CDR3 length: 14 amino acids. CDR1 is SGHRS, CDR2 YFSETQ, per germline. Deletions cut 4 bases from V and 4 bases from J, with 12 bases between. Here the CDR3 DNA reads TGCGCCAGCAGCCGTAGCGAACTGTACAATGAGCAGTTCTTC. Its translation is CASSRSELYNEQFF.

The chain uses TRBV18 and TRBJ1-6, with D maybe TRBD1 (5 bases). CDR1 and CDR2 from the germline V gene are KGHSH and LQKENI. The V gene lost 0 bases and the J gene lost 9 bases, with 6 bases spanning the gap. This CDR3 comprises 13 residues. CDR3 residues: CASSPPGASPLHF. CDR3 DNA: TGTGCCAGCTCACCACCCGGGGCTTCACCCCTCCACTTT.

The chain has TRBV5-4 and TRBJ2-5; D remains ambiguous. Trimming cost V 0 bases and J 1 base, with 7 bases left between them. Germline loops: CDR1 SGHNT, CDR2 YYREEE (reference sequence). The CDR3 contains 14 residues. CDR3 region: CASSLAGAQETQYF. Written as DNA, the CDR3 is TGTGCCAGCAGCTTGGCGGGCGCCCAAGAGACCCAGTACTTC.

This chain connects TRBV18 to TRBJ2-1; TRBD2 agrees at 8 bases. V shed 3 bases and J 8 bases; nucleotides not matched to a gene: 12. This CDR3 region has 16 residues. CDR1 is KGHSH, CDR2 LQKENI, per germline. CDR3 in DNA: TGTGCCAGCTCACCCCCAGTCCTAGCGGGTTTACATGAGCAGTTCTTC. Translated, it gives CASSPPVLAGLHEQFF.

The rearrangement links TRBV20-1 to TRBJ2-7; TRBD2 matches 10 bases. Losses at the gene ends were 3 bases for V and 4 bases for J; bases not matched to a gene: 3. Germline V gene lookup returns CDR1 DFQATT and CDR2 SNEGSKA (reference sequence). The CDR3 is 13 residues long. In DNA form, the CDR3 reads TGCAGTGCTAGTCGGACTAGCGGATACGAGCAGTACTTC. Its translation: CSASRTSGYEQYF.

J is TRBJ2-1 and V is TRBV19; 7 nucleotides match TRBD2. The CDR3 has 13 residues. The junction had 2 bases not matched to a gene; V was cut back by 8 bases and J by 1 base. Germline assignment: CDR1 LNHDA and CDR2 SQIVND (reference sequence). CDR3 sequence reads: CASVSGSYNEQFF. For the CDR3, the DNA is TGTGCCAGTGTTAGCGGGTCCTACAATGAGCAGTTCTTC.

This chain uses TRBV6-6 with TRBJ2-7; TRBD2 aligns across 9 bases. Germline CDR1 and CDR2: MNHNY and SVGAGI (reference sequence). Trimming at V came to 2 bases and at J to 2 bases, leaving 1 base not matched to a gene. The CDR3 extends over 14 amino acids. For the CDR3, the DNA is TGTGCCAGCAGTTACGTAGCGGGAGCCTACGAGCAGTACTTC. It codes for CASSYVAGAYEQYF.

The V gene is TRBV5-1, the J gene TRBJ2-5; 9 bases are shared with TRBD1. The CDR3 runs to 16 residues. Trimming took 1 base from V and 5 from J; bases not matched to a gene: 9. The germline gives CDR1 SGHRS, CDR2 YFSETQ. The chain's CDR3 is CASSLNQQGARETQYF. CDR3 coding DNA: TGCGCCAGCAGCTTGAACCAACAGGGGGCGCGTGAGACCCAGTACTTC.

The rearrangement links TRBV7-6 to TRBJ2-7; 7 bases map to TRBD2. The CDR3 contains 15 residues. Germline V CDR1 and CDR2: SGHVS, FNYEAQ. The ends lost 0 bases at V and 3 bases at J; junction bases unmatched: 5. CDR3 amino acids: CASSLAGEGNYEQYF. CDR3 DNA sequence: TGTGCCAGCAGCTTAGCTGGGGAGGGGAACTACGAGCAGTACTTC.

The chain is built from TRBV24-1 and TRBJ2-1; D is ambiguous. V was trimmed by 3 bases and J by 6 bases, leaving 17 bases between them. This CDR3 comprises 16 residues. The V gene's germline CDR1 is KGHDR and CDR2 SFDVKD. The CDR3 region has the DNA TGTGCCACCAGTGATCTGGACGAAGCCGGTAGCAATGAGCAGTTCTTC. Translated, it gives CATSDLDEAGSNEQFF.

This clone was counted once. The genes are TRBV18 and TRBJ2-3; tentatively, D is TRBD2 (5 bases). This CDR3 has 16 amino acids. The germline V and J ends were trimmed by 3 bases and 2 bases, with 15 bases remaining between them. Per germline, CDR1 KGHSH and CDR2 LQKENI. CDR3 sequence reads: CASSPQRAGLTDTQYF. The CDR3 coding sequence is TGTGCCAGCTCACCCCAACGAGCCGGACTCACAGATACGCAGTATTTT.

The J gene is TRBJ1-4, the V gene TRBV9; the match to TRBD1 covers 8 bases. The V gene end was trimmed by 3 bases and the J gene end by 6 bases; junction bases not matched to a gene: 7. The CDR3 contains 15 residues. The germline CDR1 and CDR2 sequences are SGDLS and YYNGEE. The CDR3 DNA sequence: TGTGCCAGCAGCGCCCAGGGGGCGAGTTATGAAAAACTGTTTTTT. Its protein is CASSAQGASYEKLFF.

This clone turned up a few times. This rearrangement joins TRBV28 to TRBJ1-1; D is undetermined. Between the trimmed V and J ends, which lost 6 bases and 7 bases, there was a span of 6 bases. The germline CDR1 and CDR2 sequences are MDHEN and SYDVKM. The CDR3 extends over 10 amino acids. In nucleotides, the CDR3 is TGTGCCAGCAGAAACTATGAAGCTTTCTTT. Its protein is CASRNYEAFF.

The CDR3 sequence: CASSRDRGLFYEQYF. For the CDR3, the DNA is TGTGCCAGCAGTCGGGACAGGGGCCTTTTCTACGAGCAGTACTTC. This rearrangement joins TRBV27 to TRBJ2-7; 10 positions agree with TRBD1. V shed 5 bases and J 3 bases; nucleotides not matched to a gene: 7. CDR1 and CDR2 (germline): MNHEY, SMNVEV (reference sequence). The CDR3 spans 15 residues.

The rearrangement links TRBV3-1 (or the pseudogene TRBV3-2) to TRBJ1-1, with D perhaps TRBD1 (5 bases). The CDR3 is 14 amino acids. V shed 0 bases and J shed 5 bases, with 10 bases lying between them. Germline V CDR1 and CDR2: LGHDT, YNNKEL (reference sequence). The CDR3: CASSQEGRATEAFF. The CDR3 bases are TGTGCCAGCAGCCAAGAAGGCAGGGCTACTGAAGCTTTCTTT.

The chain recombines TRBV7-2 with TRBJ2-1; D possibly corresponds to TRBD1 (6 bases). Germline values: CDR1 SGHTA, CDR2 FQGNSA. Trimming removed 1 base at V and 11 bases at J, with 12 bases between. CDR3 length: 13 amino acids. The CDR3 sequence is CASSLGPRGQQFF. The CDR3 nucleotides are TGTGCCAGCAGCTTAGGCCCCAGGGGCCAGCAGTTCTTC.

This chain uses TRBV3-1 (or the pseudogene TRBV3-2) with TRBJ1-4; D is uncertain. V lost 0 bases and J lost 7, with 12 bases in between. The CDR3 extends over 15 amino acids. The germline V gene encodes CDR1 LGHDT and CDR2 YNNKEL (reference sequence). CDR3 protein: CASSQDSGFGEKLFF. CDR3 DNA: TGTGCCAGCAGCCAAGATTCCGGGTTCGGTGAAAAACTGTTTTTT.

This chain links TRBV19 with TRBJ1-5; TRBD1 agrees at 9 bases. With 9 bases clipped from V and 2 bases from J, the junction kept 8 bases outside the gene matches. The length of the CDR3 is 15 residues. CDR1 is LNHDA, CDR2 SQIVND, per germline (reference sequence). DNA of the CDR3: TGTGCCAGCGGGACAGGGAAGAGGCGCAATCAGCCCCAGCATTTT. Translating gives CASGTGKRRNQPQHF.

The CDR3 coding sequence is TGTGCCAGCAGTTCCACTATATCCCCACGTTCTGGCTACACCTTC. It translates to CASSSTISPRSGYTF. V usage is TRBV28 and J usage is TRBJ1-2; D unresolved. Per germline, CDR1 MDHEN and CDR2 SYDVKM. Trimming took 4 bases from V and 7 from J, leaving 19 bases between them. The CDR3 runs 15 residues.

The rearrangement uses TRBV5-1 and TRBJ1-6; a weak D match, TRBD1 (6 bases). The CDR3 sequence is 14 residues long. In germline, CDR1 is SGHRS, CDR2 YFSETQ. V dropped 7 bases and J dropped 7 bases, with 15 bases sitting between them. CDR3 nucleotides: TGCGCCAGCTGCCGGACAGTACAAAATTCACCCCTCCACTTT. This encodes CASCRTVQNSPLHF.

This chain uses TRBV9 with TRBJ1-6; D uncertain. CDR1 and CDR2 (germline): SGDLS, YYNGEE. The CDR3 totals 15 residues. V was pared by 2 bases and J by 7 bases, with 13 bases between. CDR3 DNA sequence: TGTGCCAGCAGCGTTGATCCAGTGAACAATTCACCCCTCCACTTT. Its protein is CASSVDPVNNSPLHF. Full variable domain (remainder filled in from reference TRBV9 and TRBJ1-6): DSGVTQTPKHLITATGQRVTLRCSPRSGDLSVYWYQQSLDQGLQFLIQYYNGEERAKGNILERFSAQQFPDLHSELNLSSLELGDSALYFCASSVDPVNNSPLHFGNGTRLTVT.

V usage is TRBV29-1 and J usage is TRBJ2-5; D ambiguous. V shed 6 bases and J shed 5 bases, with 13 bases lying between them. From germline, CDR1 is SQVTM and CDR2 ANQGSEA. CDR3 length: 12 amino acids. The CDR3 reads CSVRENAETQYF. CDR3 coding DNA: TGCAGCGTCCGAGAGAACGCGGAGACCCAGTACTTC. The entire variable domain, with the rest obtained from reference TRBV29-1 and TRBJ2-5, is as follows: SAVISQKPSRDICQRGTSLTIQCQVDSQVTMMFWYRQQPGQSLTLIATANQGSEATYESGFVIDKFPISRPNLTFSTLTVSNMSPEDSSIYLCSVRENAETQYFGPGTRLLVL.

The chain joins TRBV2 to TRBJ1-5; tentative D call: TRBD1 (6 bases). CDR3 size: 13 residues. Deletions cut 6 bases from V and 4 bases from J, with 10 bases between. Per germline, CDR1 SNHLY and CDR2 FYNNEI. CDR3 bases: TGTGCCAGCAGCGTTGACAGGAATCAGCCCCAGCATTTT. It codes for CASSVDRNQPQHF.

The V and J genes are TRBV20-1 and TRBJ1-5, with unresolved D. The germline V gene encodes CDR1 DFQATT and CDR2 SNEGSKA (reference sequence). V was pared by 3 bases and J by 3 bases, with 9 bases between. This CDR3 comprises 13 residues. CDR3 bases: TGCAGTGCTAGTGCGACGGCCAATCAGCCCCAGCATTTT. Translating it yields CSASATANQPQHF.

The genes are TRBV21-1 and TRBJ1-5. TRBV21-1 is marked as a pseudogene. CDR3 size: 14 residues. In nucleotides, the CDR3 is TGTGCCAGCAGCAAAGCGGGAGGGGGGCAGCCCCAGCATTTT. This translates into CASSKAGGGQPQHF.

This clone was recorded a few times. The chain has TRBV20-1 and TRBJ2-7; D might be TRBD2 (6 bases). The CDR3 is made up of 16 amino acids. CDR1 DFQATT and CDR2 SNEGSKA come from the germline V gene (reference sequence). The V end was cut by 4 bases, the J end by 0 bases, with 19 bases between. CDR3 residues: CSATEFRSGSSYEQYF. In nucleotides, the CDR3 is TGCAGTGCTACTGAATTCCGTAGCGGCAGCTCCTACGAGCAGTACTTC.

The chain joins TRBV28 to TRBJ2-3; 12 bases are shared with TRBD2. V shed 5 bases, J shed 0 bases, and the junction held 15 bases outside the gene matches. Germline values: CDR1 MDHEN, CDR2 SYDVKM. This CDR3 has 20 residues. This CDR3 is CASSAPTSGSSRASTDTQYF. CDR3 nucleotides: TGTGCCAGCAGTGCGCCGACTAGCGGGAGCTCCCGTGCTAGCACAGATACGCAGTATTTT.